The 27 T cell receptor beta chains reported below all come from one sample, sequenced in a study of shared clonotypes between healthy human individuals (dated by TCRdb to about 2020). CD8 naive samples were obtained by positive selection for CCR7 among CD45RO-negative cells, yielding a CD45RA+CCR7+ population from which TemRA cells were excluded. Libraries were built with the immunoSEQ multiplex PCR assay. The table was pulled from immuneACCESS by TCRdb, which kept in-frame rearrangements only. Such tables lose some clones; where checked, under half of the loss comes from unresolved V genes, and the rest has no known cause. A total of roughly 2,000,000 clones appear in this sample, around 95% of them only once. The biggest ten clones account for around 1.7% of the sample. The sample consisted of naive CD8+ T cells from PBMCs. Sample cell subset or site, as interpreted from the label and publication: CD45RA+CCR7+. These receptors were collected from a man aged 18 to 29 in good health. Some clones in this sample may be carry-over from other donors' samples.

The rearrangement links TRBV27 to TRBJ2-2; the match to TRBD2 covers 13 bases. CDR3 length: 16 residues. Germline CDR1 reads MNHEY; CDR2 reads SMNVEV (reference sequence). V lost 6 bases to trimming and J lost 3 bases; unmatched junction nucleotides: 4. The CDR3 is CASRPTSGRDTGELFF. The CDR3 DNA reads TGTGCCAGCAGACCCACTAGCGGGAGGGACACCGGGGAGCTGTTTTTT.

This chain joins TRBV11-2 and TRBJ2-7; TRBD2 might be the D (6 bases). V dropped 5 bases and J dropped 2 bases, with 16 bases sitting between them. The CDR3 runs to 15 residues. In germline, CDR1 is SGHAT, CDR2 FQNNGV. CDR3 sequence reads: CASSPRPAGPYEQYF. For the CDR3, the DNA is TGTGCCAGCAGCCCCCGTCCAGCGGGCCCCTACGAGCAGTACTTC. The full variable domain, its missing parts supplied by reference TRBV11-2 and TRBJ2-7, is EAGVAQSPRYKIIEKRQSVAFWCNPISGHATLYWYQQILGQGPKLLIQFQNNGVVDDSQLPKDRFSAERLKGVDSTLKIQPAKLEDSAVYLCASSPRPAGPYEQYFGPGTRLTVT.

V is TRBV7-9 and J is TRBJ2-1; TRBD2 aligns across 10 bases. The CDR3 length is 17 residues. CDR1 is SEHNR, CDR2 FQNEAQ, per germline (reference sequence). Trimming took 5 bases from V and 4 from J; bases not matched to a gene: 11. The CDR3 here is CASSPPLAGESYNEQFF. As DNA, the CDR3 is TGTGCCAGCAGCCCCCCTCTAGCGGGAGAATCTTACAATGAGCAGTTCTTC.

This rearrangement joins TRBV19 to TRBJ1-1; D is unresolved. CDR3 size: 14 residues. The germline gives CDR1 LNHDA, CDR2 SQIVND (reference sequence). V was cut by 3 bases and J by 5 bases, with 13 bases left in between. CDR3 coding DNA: TGTGCCAGTAGTATTGACATCGAAGATACTGAAGCTTTCTTT. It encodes CASSIDIEDTEAFF.

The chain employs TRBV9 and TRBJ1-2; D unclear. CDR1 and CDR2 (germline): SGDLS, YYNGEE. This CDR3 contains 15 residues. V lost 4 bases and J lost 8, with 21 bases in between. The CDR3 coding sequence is TGTGCCAGCAGCCCCCAGGACCACCCCGGGGAGGGCTACACCTTC. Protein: CASSPQDHPGEGYTF.

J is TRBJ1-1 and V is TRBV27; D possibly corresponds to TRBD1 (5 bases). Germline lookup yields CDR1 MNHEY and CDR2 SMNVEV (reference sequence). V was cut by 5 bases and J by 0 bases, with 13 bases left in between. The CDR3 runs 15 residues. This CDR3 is CASSVGLYMNTEAFF. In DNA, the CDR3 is TGTGCCAGCAGTGTGGGACTGTATATGAACACTGAAGCTTTCTTT.

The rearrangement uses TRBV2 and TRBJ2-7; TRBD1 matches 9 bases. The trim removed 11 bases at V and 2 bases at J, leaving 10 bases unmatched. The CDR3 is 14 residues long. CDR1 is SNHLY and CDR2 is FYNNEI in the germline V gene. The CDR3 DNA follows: TGTGCCTGCATCCCGGGACAGGGAACCTACGAGCAGTACTTC. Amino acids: CACIPGQGTYEQYF. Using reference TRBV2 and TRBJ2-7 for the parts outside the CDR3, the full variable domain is EPEVTQTPSHQVTQMGQEVILRCVPISNHLYFYWYRQILGQKVEFLVSFYNNEISEKSEIFDDQFSVERPDGSNFTLKIRSTKLEDSAMYFCACIPGQGTYEQYFGPGTRLTVT.

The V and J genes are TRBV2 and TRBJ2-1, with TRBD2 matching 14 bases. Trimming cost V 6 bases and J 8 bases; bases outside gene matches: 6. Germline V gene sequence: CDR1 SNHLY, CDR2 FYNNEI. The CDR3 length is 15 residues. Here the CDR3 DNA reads TGTGCCAGCAGAGCGACTAGCGGGAGGGCCGATGAGCAGTTCTTC. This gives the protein CASRATSGRADEQFF.

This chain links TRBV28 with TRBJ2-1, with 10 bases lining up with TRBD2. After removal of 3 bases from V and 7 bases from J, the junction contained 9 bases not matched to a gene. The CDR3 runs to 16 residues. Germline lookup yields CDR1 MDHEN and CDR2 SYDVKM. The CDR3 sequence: CASSFLLAGTLNEQFF. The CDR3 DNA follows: TGTGCCAGCAGTTTCTTACTAGCGGGGACCCTTAATGAGCAGTTCTTC.

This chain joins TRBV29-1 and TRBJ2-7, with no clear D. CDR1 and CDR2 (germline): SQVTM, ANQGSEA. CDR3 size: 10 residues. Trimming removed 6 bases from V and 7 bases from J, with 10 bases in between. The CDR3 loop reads CSVRGVEQYF. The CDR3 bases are TGCAGCGTGAGAGGTGTTGAGCAGTACTTC.

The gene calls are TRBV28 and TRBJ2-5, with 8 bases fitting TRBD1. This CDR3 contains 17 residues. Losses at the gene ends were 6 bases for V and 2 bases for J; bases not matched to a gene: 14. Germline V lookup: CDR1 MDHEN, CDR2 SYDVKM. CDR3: CASSPINGQGLQETQYF. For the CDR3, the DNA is TGTGCCAGCAGCCCCATAAACGGACAGGGCTTACAAGAGACCCAGTACTTC.

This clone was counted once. CDR3 DNA: TGTGCCAGCAGCGGGCGCCGGGACAGAGAAAATCAGCCCCAGCATTTT. Amino acids: CASSGRRDRENQPQHF. The rearrangement uses TRBV7-9 and TRBJ1-5, with 7 bases matching TRBD1. With V trimmed by 5 bases and J by 4 bases, 11 bases remained unmatched. CDR1 and CDR2 from the germline V gene are SEHNR and FQNEAQ (reference sequence). The CDR3 runs to 16 residues.

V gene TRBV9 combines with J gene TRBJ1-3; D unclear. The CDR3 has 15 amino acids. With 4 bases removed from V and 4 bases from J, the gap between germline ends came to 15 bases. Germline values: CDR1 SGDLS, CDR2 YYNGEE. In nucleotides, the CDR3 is TGTGCCAGCAGCTCCGGACGGGTGTTAGGAAACACCATATATTTT. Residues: CASSSGRVLGNTIYF.

The CDR3 reads CATSRHPRPADTQYF. DNA for the CDR3: TGTGCCACCAGCAGACACCCCAGGCCCGCGGATACGCAGTATTTT. V usage is TRBV15 and J usage is TRBJ2-3; D unresolved. From germline, CDR1 is LNHNV and CDR2 YYDKDF (reference sequence). This CDR3 is 15 amino acids long. Between the trimmed V and J ends, which lost 2 bases and 6 bases, there was a span of 15 bases.

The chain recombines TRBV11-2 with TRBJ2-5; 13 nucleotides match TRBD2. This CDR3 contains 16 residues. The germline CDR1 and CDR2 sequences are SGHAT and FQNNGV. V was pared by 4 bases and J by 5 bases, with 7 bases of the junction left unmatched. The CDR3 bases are TGTGCCAGCAGCTCCTATCGACTAGCGGGGGGCGAGACCCAGTACTTC. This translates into CASSSYRLAGGETQYF. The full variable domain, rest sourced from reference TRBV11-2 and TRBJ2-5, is EAGVAQSPRYKIIEKRQSVAFWCNPISGHATLYWYQQILGQGPKLLIQFQNNGVVDDSQLPKDRFSAERLKGVDSTLKIQPAKLEDSAVYLCASSSYRLAGGETQYFGPGTRLLVL.

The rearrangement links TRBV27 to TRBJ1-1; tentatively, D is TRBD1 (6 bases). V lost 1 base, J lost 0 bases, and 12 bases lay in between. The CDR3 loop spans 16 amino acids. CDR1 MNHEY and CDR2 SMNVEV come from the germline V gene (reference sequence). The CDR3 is CASSLYWRDMNTEAFF. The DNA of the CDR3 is TGTGCCAGCAGTTTATATTGGCGGGACATGAACACTGAAGCTTTCTTT.

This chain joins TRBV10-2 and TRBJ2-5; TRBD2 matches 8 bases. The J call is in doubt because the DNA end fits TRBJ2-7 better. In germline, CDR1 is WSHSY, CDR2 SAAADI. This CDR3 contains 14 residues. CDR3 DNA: TGCGCCAGCAGTGACGGACTAGCCCTCTACGAGCAGTACTTC. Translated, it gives CASSDGLALYEQYF.

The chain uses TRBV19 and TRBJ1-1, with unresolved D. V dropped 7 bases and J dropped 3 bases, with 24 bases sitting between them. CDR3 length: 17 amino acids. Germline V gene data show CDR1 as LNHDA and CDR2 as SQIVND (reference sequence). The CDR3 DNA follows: TGTGCCAGTATTCAATTCCCCCCACGGGCGCGGGACACTGAAGCTTTCTTT. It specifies CASIQFPPRARDTEAFF.

CDR3 amino acids: CASSRSPVHGQTYTEAFF. In nucleotides, the CDR3 is TGTGCCAGCAGCCGAAGCCCCGTCCACGGACAGACATACACTGAAGCTTTCTTT. The V gene is TRBV7-8, the J gene TRBJ1-1; tentatively, D is TRBD1 (6 bases). The germline V and J ends were trimmed by 5 bases and 3 bases, with 25 bases remaining between them. Per germline, CDR1 SGHVS and CDR2 FQNEAQ. This CDR3 comprises 18 residues.

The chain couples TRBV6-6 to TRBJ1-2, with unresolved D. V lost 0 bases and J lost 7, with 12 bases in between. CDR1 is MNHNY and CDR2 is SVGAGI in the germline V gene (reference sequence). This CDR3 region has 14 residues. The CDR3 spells CASSYSVFGGGYTF. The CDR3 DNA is TGTGCCAGCAGTTACTCGGTCTTTGGAGGTGGCTACACCTTC.

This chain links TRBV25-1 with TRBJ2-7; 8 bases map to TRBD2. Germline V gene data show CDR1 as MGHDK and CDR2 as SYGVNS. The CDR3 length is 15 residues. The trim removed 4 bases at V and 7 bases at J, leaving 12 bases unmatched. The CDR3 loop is CASSAGLAPGREQYF. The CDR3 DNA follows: TGTGCCAGCAGTGCCGGACTAGCTCCCGGCCGGGAGCAGTACTTC.

CDR3 sequence reads: CASSLFRGRIRGTEAFF. CDR3 nucleotide sequence: TGTGCCAGCAGCTTGTTTCGGGGGCGGATAAGAGGCACTGAAGCTTTCTTT. This chain joins TRBV5-6 and TRBJ1-1; D might be TRBD1 (6 bases). Germline V gene lookup returns CDR1 SGHDT and CDR2 YYEEEE. There are 17 residues in the CDR3. Trimming stripped 1 base from V and 4 bases from J, with 20 bases between.

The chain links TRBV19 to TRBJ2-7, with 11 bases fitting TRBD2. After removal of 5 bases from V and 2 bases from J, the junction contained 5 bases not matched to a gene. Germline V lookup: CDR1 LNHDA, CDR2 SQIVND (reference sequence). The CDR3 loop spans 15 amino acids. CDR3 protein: CASSPTSGTAYEQYF. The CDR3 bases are TGTGCCAGTAGTCCGACTAGCGGGACAGCCTACGAGCAGTACTTC.

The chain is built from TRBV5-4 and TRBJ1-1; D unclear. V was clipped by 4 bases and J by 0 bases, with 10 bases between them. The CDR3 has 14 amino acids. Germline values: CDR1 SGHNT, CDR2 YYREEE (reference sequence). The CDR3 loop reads CASSRMSLNTEAFF. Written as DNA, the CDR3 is TGTGCCAGCAGCCGGATGTCCCTGAACACTGAAGCTTTCTTT.

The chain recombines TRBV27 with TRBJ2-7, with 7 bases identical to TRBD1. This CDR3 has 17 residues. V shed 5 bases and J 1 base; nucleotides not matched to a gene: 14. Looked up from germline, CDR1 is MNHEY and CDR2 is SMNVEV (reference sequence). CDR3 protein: CASSPSLGTAPSYEQYF. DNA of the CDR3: TGTGCCAGCAGTCCATCCCTTGGGACAGCCCCTTCCTACGAGCAGTACTTC.

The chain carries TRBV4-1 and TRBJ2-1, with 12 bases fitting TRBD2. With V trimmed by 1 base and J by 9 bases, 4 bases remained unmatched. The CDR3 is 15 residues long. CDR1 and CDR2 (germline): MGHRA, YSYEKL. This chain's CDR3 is CASSQGETSGSEQFF. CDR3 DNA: TGCGCCAGCAGCCAAGGGGAGACTAGCGGGAGTGAGCAGTTCTTC.

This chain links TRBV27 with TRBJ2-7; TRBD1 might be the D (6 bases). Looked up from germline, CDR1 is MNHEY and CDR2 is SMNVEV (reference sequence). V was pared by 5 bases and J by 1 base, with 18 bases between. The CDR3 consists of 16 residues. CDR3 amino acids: CASSHWRRTESYEQYF. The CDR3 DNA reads TGTGCCAGCAGTCACTGGAGACGGACAGAATCCTACGAGCAGTACTTC.